These 16 T cell receptor beta chains were all obtained from the same sample, sequenced in a study of T cell repertoires in cytomegalovirus infection. TCRdb re-called the reads through MiXCR, storing one row per CDR3 protein. The sample carries about 570,000 distinct CDR3 sequences, almost 40% recorded once. These receptors lack a known antigen. The specimen was cultured PBMCs, collected from culture after CMV antigen stimulation. These receptors were collected from a human donor in good health (CMV status not recorded). Some clones in this sample may be carry-over from other donors' samples.

V usage is TRBV20-1 and J usage is TRBJ1-6; TRBD1 might be the D (5 bases). The CDR3 runs to 14 residues. Germline assignment: CDR1 DFQATT and CDR2 SNEGSKA (reference sequence). Trimming stripped 0 bases from V and 9 bases from J, with 12 bases between. Written as DNA, the CDR3 is TGCAGTGCTAGAGATCCGGCAGGGAGTTCACCCCTCCACTTT. Its translation is CSARDPAGSSPLHF.

The genes are TRBV7-3 and TRBJ2-5; 8 bases fit TRBD1. This CDR3 contains 15 residues. Germline-derived CDR1 and CDR2 are SGHTA and FQGTGA. V dropped 5 bases and J dropped 5; count of bases not matched to a gene: 10. CDR3 sequence: CASSLGTGLGETQYF. CDR3 bases: TGTGCCAGCAGCCTAGGGACAGGCCTCGGGGAGACCCAGTACTTC.

As to this clonotype: An end of the junction differs from the germline gene, which may be a read error. The chain recombines TRBV7-2 with TRBJ2-7; 7 bases align to TRBD2. CDR1 SGHTA and CDR2 FQGNSA come from the germline V gene. The length of the CDR3 is 15 residues. The chain's CDR3 is CASSLRLTSAGELYF. CDR3 in DNA: TGTGCCAGCAGCTTAAGGCTGACGTCGGCGGGGGAGCTGTACTTC.

This clonotype was observed a few times. This chain uses TRBV14 with TRBJ1-6; D unclear. The germline CDR1 and CDR2 sequences are SGHDN and FVKESK. The V gene lost 2 bases and the J gene lost 3 bases, with 11 bases spanning the gap. There are 16 residues in the CDR3. This chain's CDR3 is CASSQHGSGYNSPLHF. The CDR3 nucleotides are TGTGCCAGCAGCCAACACGGATCTGGCTATAATTCACCCCTCCACTTT.

This clonotype was counted ten times or more. This sequence joins TRBV7-6 and TRBJ1-1; D call uncertain. V was clipped by 5 bases and J by 4 bases, with 11 bases between them. Germline V gives CDR1 SGHVS, CDR2 FNYEAQ. The CDR3 length is 13 residues. The CDR3 protein is CASSPRTGTEAFF. The CDR3 DNA sequence: TGTGCCAGCAGCCCCAGGACGGGCACTGAAGCTTTCTTT.

In its sample, this clonotype was seen a few times. V and J are TRBV7-2 and TRBJ1-2, with unresolved D. CDR3 size: 14 residues. Germline assignment: CDR1 SGHTA and CDR2 FQGNSA. Deletions cut 5 bases from V and 4 bases from J, with 14 bases between. The DNA of the CDR3 is TGTGCCAGCAGCCCGCCTGGTGGGCGCTATGGCTACACCTTC. Translating gives CASSPPGGRYGYTF.

This clonotype was observed a handful of times. The chain couples TRBV20-1 to TRBJ1-5; D possibly corresponds to TRBD1 (6 bases). Per the germline V gene, CDR1 is DFQATT and CDR2 is SNEGSKA (reference sequence). The CDR3 length is 15 residues. V was pared by 7 bases and J by 3 bases, with 19 bases between. The CDR3 region is CSGVQGRYNNQPQHF. CDR3 DNA: TGCAGTGGGGTACAGGGACGCTATAACAATCAGCCCCAGCATTTT.

The CDR3 sequence is CASRVGTTSGYTF. The CDR3 DNA follows: TGTGCCAGCAGAGTCGGGACGACGTCTGGCTACACCTTC. This sequence joins TRBV25-1 and TRBJ1-2; a weak D match, TRBD1 (5 bases). V lost 6 bases to trimming and J lost 7 bases, with 15 bases between them. Germline CDR1 MGHDK, CDR2 SYGVNS. This CDR3 contains 13 residues.

This clonotype showed up just once. The chain employs TRBV27 and TRBJ2-1; D possibly matches TRBD1 or TRBD2 (7 bases each). Germline lookup yields CDR1 MNHEY and CDR2 SMNVEV (reference sequence). The CDR3 runs to 15 residues. With 11 bases removed from V and 2 bases from J, the gap between germline ends came to 19 bases. This CDR3 reads CAATQGGLTYNEQFF. The DNA of the CDR3 is TGTGCCGCAACCCAGGGGGGGTTAACCTACAATGAGCAGTTCTTC.

This clonotype was observed once. The J gene is TRBJ2-5, the V gene TRBV19, with 9 positions matching TRBD1. The germline V gene encodes CDR1 LNHDA and CDR2 SQIVND (reference sequence). CDR3 length: 14 amino acids. The ends lost 7 bases at V and 1 base at J; junction bases unmatched: 4. Here the CDR3 reads CASNTGGIQETQYF. In DNA, the CDR3 is TGTGCCAGTAACACAGGGGGCATCCAAGAGACCCAGTACTTC.

The V and J genes are TRBV7-4 and TRBJ2-3, with 7 bases that match TRBD2. The CDR3 spans 17 residues. Losses at the gene ends were 3 bases for V and 1 base for J; bases not matched to a gene: 10. The germline CDR1 and CDR2 sequences are SGHVT and SQSDAQ. In DNA form, the CDR3 reads TGTGCCAGCAGCTTTAGAGGGGAGGGCCCCCGCACAGATACGCAGTATTTT. Translating gives CASSFRGEGPRTDTQYF.

This sequence joins TRBV12-3 or TRBV12-4 and TRBJ2-7, with D perhaps TRBD2 (5 bases). The V end was cut by 11 bases, the J end by 6 bases, with 17 bases between. This CDR3 region has 12 residues. The DNA for the CDR3 is TGTGCCCCACTAGGCAGTCATCGCGAGCAGTACTTC. Translated, it gives CAPLGSHREQYF.

The chain is built from TRBV27 and TRBJ1-5; no clear D gene. Deletions cut 8 bases from V and 1 base from J, with 15 bases between. This CDR3 has 15 amino acids. Germline V gene lookup returns CDR1 MNHEY and CDR2 SMNVEV (reference sequence). In DNA form, the CDR3 reads TGTGCCAGCGGGCCCCTAGGTTCCAGCAATCAGCCCCAGCATTTT. Translation gives CASGPLGSSNQPQHF.

The V gene is TRBV11-2, the J gene TRBJ2-2; 9 positions agree with TRBD1. CDR1 is SGHAT and CDR2 is FQNNGV in the germline V gene. The CDR3 spans 15 residues. V lost 6 bases and J lost 5; bases outside the gene matches: 7. CDR3 sequence reads: CASSYTGTGTGELFF. CDR3 nucleotide sequence: TGTGCCAGCAGTTACACCGGGACAGGGACCGGGGAGCTGTTTTTT. Based on the CDR3 plus reference TRBV11-2 and TRBJ2-2, the full variable domain is EAGVAQSPRYKIIEKRQSVAFWCNPISGHATLYWYQQILGQGPKLLIQFQNNGVVDDSQLPKDRFSAERLKGVDSTLKIQPAKLEDSAVYLCASSYTGTGTGELFFGEGSRLTVL.

V gene TRBV29-1 combines with J gene TRBJ1-1; possible D gene TRBD1, 6 bases. V lost 7 bases and J 10 bases, leaving 19 bases between the germline ends. Germline V gene lookup returns CDR1 SQVTM and CDR2 ANQGSEA. The CDR3 length is 12 residues. Written as DNA, the CDR3 is TGCAGCGCCCTAGAGGGGGGGTGGGGAGCTTTCTTT. Translation gives CSALEGGWGAFF.

This chain links TRBV12-3 or TRBV12-4 with TRBJ1-1, with a possible D match to TRBD1 (6 bases). Deletions cut 6 bases from V and 1 base from J, with 9 bases between. The CDR3 is 13 residues long. The CDR3 is CASRGTQNTEAFF. In DNA form, the CDR3 reads TGTGCCAGCAGAGGGACACAGAACACTGAAGCTTTCTTT.